A selection of T cell receptor beta chains follows, all from one sample in a study of OX40 agonist ivuxolimab in advanced cancers. Only in-frame clones appear in the TCRdb table, and some are missing; sequencing was by immunoSEQ multiplex PCR. The data hold tens of thousands of clones, with 86% observed a single time. Sequences were derived from CD4+ or CD8+ T cells sorted from blood, sampled in a trial of the OX40 agonist ivuxolimab. Source of these receptors: an adult with an advanced solid tumor such as melanoma, head and neck, liver or kidney cancer. Each CDR3 is given with its conserved first and last residue. The D gene is left open where the match is weak. Size is omitted from some rows. Given values are once, few, many or a class for expanded clones.

j_call v_call clone_size d_call cdr3_aa cdr3_nt
TRBJ1-2 TRBV5-6 . . CASSLAAAQGSYGYTF TGTGCCAGCAGCTTGGCGGCAGCTCAAGGCTCCTATGGCTACACCTTC
TRBJ2-7 TRBV2 . TRBD1 CASSEAQDRAYEQYF TGTGCCAGCAGTGAAGCGCAGGACAGGGCCTACGAGCAGTACTTC
TRBJ2-6 TRBV5-1 . . CASSPEPLTSGANVLTF TGCGCCAGCAGCCCCGAGCCTTTAACCTCTGGGGCCAACGTCCTGACTTTC
TRBJ2-7 TRBV25-1 . TRBD2 CASSEQKTSGKLEQYF TGTGCCAGCAGTGAGCAAAAGACTAGCGGGAAGCTCGAGCAGTACTTC
TRBJ2-7 TRBV11-3 . . CASSYEPGSYEQYF TGTGCCAGCAGCTACGAGCCAGGGTCCTACGAGCAGTACTTC
TRBJ2-7 TRBV7-9 . TRBD2 CASRGTSDTRYEQYF TGTGCCAGCAGGGGAACTAGCGATACACGCTACGAGCAGTACTTC
TRBJ2-7 TRBV30 . . CAWSDHMGNEQYF TGTGCCTGGAGTGACCATATGGGGAACGAGCAGTACTTC
TRBJ2-1 TRBV28 . . CASSLVGSIYNEQFF TGTGCCAGCAGCTTGGTGGGGAGTATTTACAATGAGCAGTTCTTC
TRBJ2-5 TRBV6-5 . . CASSYSIGETQYF TGTGCCAGCAGTTACTCGATCGGCGAGACCCAGTACTTC
TRBJ2-1 TRBV4-2 medium-sized TRBD2 CASSQVSGTYNEQFF TGTGCCAGCAGCCAAGTTAGCGGGACGTACAATGAGCAGTTCTTC
TRBJ1-3 TRBV15 . . CATSRDQGWGNTIYF TGTGCCACCAGCAGAGATCAGGGGTGGGGAAACACCATATATTTT
TRBJ2-1 TRBV5-1 . TRBD2 CASSLVAGVNYNEQFF TGCGCCAGCAGCTTGGTTGCGGGAGTAAATTACAATGAGCAGTTCTTC
TRBJ2-7 TRBV28 once . CASSFEPGDEQYF TGTGCCAGCAGTTTTGAGCCCGGGGACGAGCAGTACTTC
TRBJ1-3 TRBV7-9 . . CASSPAEGRGAGNTIYF TGTGCCAGCAGCCCCGCCGAGGGCAGGGGTGCTGGAAACACCATATATTTT
TRBJ2-5 TRBV11-2 . . CASSLRETQYF TGTGCCAGCAGCTTAAGAGAGACCCAGTACTTC
TRBJ1-1 TRBV29-1 few TRBD1 CSVGTGEGTEAFF TGCAGCGTCGGGACAGGGGAGGGGACTGAAGCTTTCTTT
TRBJ1-1 TRBV7-2 medium-sized . CASSLGTRSEAFF TGTGCCAGCAGCTTAGGGACCCGCAGTGAAGCTTTCTTT
TRBJ1-1 TRBV5-6 . . CASSPVGGTEAFF TGTGCCAGCAGTCCGGTAGGGGGCACTGAAGCTTTCTTT
TRBJ2-7 TRBV2 . . CASSPDDYEQYF TGTGCCAGTTCCCCCGACGATTACGAGCAGTACTTC
TRBJ1-2 TRBV30 . . CAWSVVDNYGYTF TGTGCCTGGAGTGTCGTGGATAACTATGGCTACACCTTC
TRBJ2-7 TRBV5-4 . . CASSPGTSPEQYF TGTGCCAGCAGCCCCGGGACCTCTCCCGAGCAGTACTTC
TRBJ2-7 TRBV5-6 . . CASSSGPLQLRGQYF TGTGCCAGCAGCTCGGGACCGCTCCAACTACGGGGGCAGTACTTC
TRBJ2-1 TRBV9 . TRBD1 CASSSPTGEYNEQFF TGTGCCAGCAGCTCCCCAACAGGGGAGTACAATGAGCAGTTCTTC
TRBJ2-1 TRBV27 . TRBD2 CASSLGTSGINEQFF TGTGCCAGCAGTTTAGGGACTAGCGGGATTAATGAGCAGTTCTTC
TRBJ2-7 TRBV29-1 . TRBD2 CSVEGLAGVGEQYF TGCAGCGTTGAGGGACTAGCGGGAGTGGGGGAGCAGTACTTC
TRBJ2-3 TRBV4-1 . . CASSSRGERGTDTQYF TGCGCCAGCAGCTCTAGGGGGGAGAGGGGCACAGATACGCAGTATTTT
TRBJ2-5 TRBV30 . TRBD1 CAWGTGTGGFETQYF TGTGCCTGGGGCACCGGGACAGGGGGCTTCGAGACCCAGTACTTC
TRBJ2-1 TRBV13 . . CASSPSHEQFF TGTGCCAGCAGCCCCAGTCATGAGCAGTTCTTC